The 32 T cell receptor beta chains below come from one sample, sequenced in a study of T cell repertoires in cytomegalovirus infection (dated by TCRdb to 2018 to 2020). TCRdb names Illumina HiSeq 1500 as the instrument used. TCRdb ran its own pipeline on the public reads, namely fastp trimming at Q25 and MiXCR clone calling, and kept in-frame beta chains. Each entry merges the rows of one CDR3 protein and shows their most common DNA and genes. The sample table holds 600,000 to 800,000 distinct CDR3 sequences, of which more than 20% were seen once. The top ten hold roughly 8% of the sample. Sequencing was performed on CD8+ T cells from PBMCs. The receptors were sampled from a human donor in good health (CMV status not recorded). Some clones in this sample may be carry-over from other donors' samples.

In this sample, this clonotype turned up many times. This chain uses TRBV12-5 with TRBJ2-7; D is uncertain. The germline V gene has CDR1 LGHNT and CDR2 FRNRAP. V was clipped by 3 bases and J by 4 bases, with 7 bases between them. The CDR3 extends over 12 amino acids. The chain's CDR3 is CASGFGVYEQYF. For the CDR3, the DNA is TGTGCTAGTGGTTTTGGGGTTTACGAGCAGTACTTC.

V is TRBV7-3 and J is TRBJ2-4; D remains unclear. The CDR3 is made up of 17 amino acids. The V gene lost 0 bases and the J gene lost 6 bases, with 18 bases spanning the gap. Germline loops: CDR1 SGHTA, CDR2 FQGTGA. The CDR3 DNA is TGTGCCAGCAGCTTAACGTCAGGCGGCATTTTGGGAAACATTCAGTACTTC. Its translation: CASSLTSGGILGNIQYF.

The chain recombines TRBV6-4 with TRBJ2-7; D ambiguous. The CDR3 runs 14 residues. Trimming took 8 bases from V and 1 from J, leaving 15 bases between them. Germline V gene lookup returns CDR1 MRHNA and CDR2 SNTAGT. CDR3 sequence reads: CASSDCSSSYEQYV. The CDR3 region has the DNA TGTGCCAGCTCCGACTGCTCCTCTTCCTACGAGCAGTACGTC.

The rearrangement joins TRBV6-2 or TRBV6-3 to TRBJ1-1; D is undetermined. Trimming stripped 4 bases from V and 3 bases from J, with 15 bases between. Per germline, CDR1 MNHEY and CDR2 SVGEGT. This CDR3 is built from 15 residues. For the CDR3, the DNA is TGTGCCAGCAGTTTAGTTCTGTTCGGCTACACTGAAGCTTTCTTT. As protein: CASSLVLFGYTEAFF.

The V call is TRBV6-8, the J call TRBJ1-2, with D perhaps matching TRBD1 (5 bases). Germline V gives CDR1 MNHGY, CDR2 SAAAGT. The V end was cut by 0 bases, the J end by 4 bases, with 15 bases between. The CDR3 is 16 amino acids. CDR3 sequence reads: CASSYSIGGTSYGYTF. CDR3 DNA sequence: TGTGCCAGCAGTTACTCGATTGGGGGGACGAGCTATGGCTACACCTTC.

Concerning this clonotype itself: Germline is not matched at one junction end, which may reflect a read error. In DNA, the CDR3 is TGTGCTAGCAGCTTAGCGCTCGGACAGAAAGAGACCCAGTACTTC. Translation gives CASSLALGQKETQYF. The J gene is TRBJ2-5, the V gene TRBV7-6, with D perhaps matching TRBD1 (6 bases). The CDR3 contains 15 residues. Germline values: CDR1 SGHVS, CDR2 FNYEAQ.

Notes on this clonotype: A much larger clone lies a single base off, so this may be a read error. The chain employs TRBV7-8 and TRBJ1-1; 7 positions match TRBD1. Germline CDR1 is SGHVS and CDR2 is FQNEAQ. There are 17 residues in the CDR3. The V gene end was trimmed by 3 bases and the J gene end by 1 base; junction bases not matched to a gene: 11. The CDR3 spells CASSFGLGQRRNTEAFF. CDR3 DNA sequence: TGTGCCAGCAGCTTTGGTCTGGGACAGAGAAGGAACACTGAAGCTTTCTTT.

This chain connects TRBV10-3 to TRBJ2-7, with D unclear. This CDR3 spans 13 amino acids. Trimming left V 5 bases short and J 3 bases short, with 11 bases between. Germline V CDR1 and CDR2: ENHRY, SYGVKD. CDR3 DNA: TGTGCCATCAGTATTGACTCCGGCTACGAGCAGTACGTC. As protein: CAISIDSGYEQYV.

The V gene is TRBV6-6, the J gene TRBJ1-2; D unclear. Between the trimmed V and J ends, which lost 3 bases and 2 bases, there was a span of 10 bases. CDR3 length: 14 amino acids. CDR1 is MNHNY and CDR2 is SVGAGI in the germline V gene (reference sequence). CDR3 DNA: TGTGCCAGCAGTTATACGACTACGAACTATGGCTACACCTTC. Protein: CASSYTTTNYGYTF.

In this sample, this clonotype turned up a few times. The chain has TRBV23-1 and TRBJ1-4, with 7 bases identical to TRBD1. TRBV23-1 carries the ORF label, with uncertain function. There are 15 residues in the CDR3. V dropped 4 bases and J dropped 5; count of bases not matched to a gene: 7. The DNA for the CDR3 is TGCGCCAGCAGTCCCAGAAGGGGGCGGAATGAAAAACTGTTTTTT. This codes for CASSPRRGRNEKLFF.

Note on this clonotype: This may be a read error, as it is one base from a much larger clone. This chain connects TRBV11-2 to TRBJ2-1; D is possibly TRBD2 (6 bases). CDR3 length: 12 residues. Germline lookup yields CDR1 SGHAT and CDR2 FQNNGV. In DNA, the CDR3 is TGTGCCAGGAGCTGGGGACTTAATGAGCAGTTCTTC. Protein sequence: CARSWGLNEQFF.

Concerning this clonotype: This may be a read error, as it is one base from a much larger clone. V is TRBV7-9 and J is TRBJ1-6, with D tentatively TRBD1 (6 bases). The CDR3 spans 18 residues. Germline V gene sequence: CDR1 SEHNR, CDR2 FQNEAQ (reference sequence). V lost 5 bases and J 8 bases, leaving 25 bases between the germline ends. This chain's CDR3 is CASSPGAWTRDKDSPLHF. The CDR3 DNA is TGTGCCAGCAGCCCGGGGGCCTGGACACGGGACAAGGATTCACCCCTCCACTTT. Supplemented by reference TRBV7-9 and TRBJ1-6, the full variable domain reads DTGVSQNPRHKITKRGQNVTFRCDPISEHNRLYWYRQTLGQGPEFLTYFQNEAQLEKSRLLSDRFSAERPKGSFSTLEIQRTEQGDSAMYLCASSPGAWTRDKDSPLHFGNGTRLTVT.

A few counts support this clonotype. The germline gene is not matched at one end of the junction; a read error may be the cause. The gene calls are TRBV10-3 and TRBJ1-2; tentatively, D is TRBD1 (5 bases). This CDR3 is 16 amino acids long. The germline V gene has CDR1 ENHRY and CDR2 SYGVKD. CDR3 nucleotide sequence: TGTGCCATCAGGGAGTGGAGCGGGGACGGACCCTATGGCTACACCTTC. Amino acid sequence: CAIREWSGDGPYGYTF.

This clonotype was observed a handful of times. The chain uses TRBV20-1 and TRBJ1-2; D not certain. With 0 bases removed from V and 12 bases from J, the gap between germline ends came to 14 bases. This CDR3 has 12 amino acids. The germline gives CDR1 DFQATT, CDR2 SNEGSKA (reference sequence). The CDR3 here is CSARDWARKDTF. In nucleotides, the CDR3 is TGCAGTGCTAGAGATTGGGCGAGGAAGGACACCTTC.

There are a few counts of this clonotype. This chain connects TRBV7-8 to TRBJ1-5; TRBD1 aligns across 7 bases. Germline V gene data show CDR1 as SGHVS and CDR2 as FQNEAQ. J gave up 6 bases and V 4 bases, and 9 bases lay outside the gene matches. The CDR3 runs to 15 residues. The chain's CDR3 is CASSYYRDSRQPQHF. In nucleotides, the CDR3 is TGTGCCAGCAGCTATTACCGGGACAGCCGTCAGCCCCAGCATTTT.

This clonotype was counted ten times or more. V and J are TRBV7-8 and TRBJ2-6, with TRBD1 as a possible D gene (6 bases). Germline CDR1 SGHVS, CDR2 FQNEAQ. The V end was cut by 1 base, the J end by 0 bases, with 10 bases between. CDR3 length: 17 residues. The CDR3 DNA sequence: TGTGCCAGCAGCTTAGGGGACACCAGCTCTGGGGCCAACGTCCTGACTTTC. Its protein is CASSLGDTSSGANVLTF.

The DNA of the CDR3 is TGTGCCAGCAGCGCCCCAAAAACGGGTACCTCTGGGGCCAACGTCCTGACTTTC. Its translation is CASSAPKTGTSGANVLTF. The chain couples TRBV9 to TRBJ2-6; no reliable D call. The germline V gene has CDR1 SGDLS and CDR2 YYNGEE. With 3 bases removed from V and 0 bases from J, the gap between germline ends came to 16 bases. The CDR3 contains 18 residues.

This clonotype was seen at least ten times. V gene TRBV7-6 combines with J gene TRBJ2-1; 9 bases align to TRBD2. Germline V gene data show CDR1 as SGHVS and CDR2 as FNYEAQ. The J segment lost 7 bases and the V segment lost 4 bases, leaving 8 bases of the junction unmatched. The length of the CDR3 is 15 residues. CDR3 region: CASSYTAGGPNEQFF. The CDR3 DNA is TGTGCCAGCAGCTATACAGCGGGGGGACCAAATGAGCAGTTCTTC.

About this clonotype itself: This may come from a read error, since a much larger clone is one base off. The CDR3 sequence is CANSQGRGNEQFF. The CDR3 DNA reads as TGTGCCAACAGCCAAGGGCGGGGGAATGAGCAGTTCTTC. This rearrangement joins TRBV7-4 to TRBJ2-1; 7 nucleotides line up with TRBD2. The CDR3 is 13 amino acids. The germline CDR1 and CDR2 sequences are SGHVT and SQSDAQ.

This rearrangement joins TRBV24-1 to TRBJ2-3; the D gene is possibly TRBD2 (5 bases). This CDR3 has 14 amino acids. Germline assignment: CDR1 KGHDR and CDR2 SFDVKD. V was shortened by 6 bases and J by 0 bases, with 9 bases between the two germline ends. The chain's CDR3 is CATSSRTSTDTQYF. CDR3 nucleotide sequence: TGTGCCACCAGTAGCCGGACTAGCACAGATACGCAGTATTTT.

The J gene is TRBJ2-1, the V gene TRBV19, with TRBD1 matching 8 bases. CDR3 size: 13 residues. Losses at the gene ends were 4 bases for V and 8 bases for J; bases not matched to a gene: 4. Germline values: CDR1 LNHDA, CDR2 SQIVND (reference sequence). The CDR3 DNA is TGTGCCAGTAGTACCGACAGGGGCCATGAGCAGTTCTTC. It is translated as CASSTDRGHEQFF.

In this sample, this clonotype turned up a few times. V usage is TRBV28 and J usage is TRBJ2-3; 10 bases fit TRBD2. Losses at the gene ends were 4 bases for V and 6 bases for J; bases not matched to a gene: 10. The CDR3 loop spans 16 amino acids. CDR1 is MDHEN, CDR2 SYDVKM, per germline. The CDR3 reads CASSSPLAGLGDTQYF. CDR3 nucleotide sequence: TGTGCCAGCAGTTCCCCACTAGCGGGGTTGGGGGATACGCAGTATTTT.

In this sample, this clonotype turned up a few times. The genes are TRBV20-1 and TRBJ2-1; unclear D gene. Trimming removed 0 bases at V and 0 bases at J, with 15 bases between. CDR3 length: 17 residues. CDR1 and CDR2 (germline): DFQATT, SNEGSKA (reference sequence). The CDR3 DNA reads as TGCAGTGCTAGAGATTACGGGCCAGTGAGCTCCTACAATGAGCAGTTCTTC. The encoded protein is CSARDYGPVSSYNEQFF.

The chain links TRBV29-1 to TRBJ1-2; D not certain. Trimming took 7 bases from V and 4 from J, leaving 16 bases between them. The CDR3 runs 13 residues. Per germline, CDR1 SQVTM and CDR2 ANQGSEA. CDR3 sequence: CSGLGDPRYGYTF. In DNA, the CDR3 is TGCAGCGGGCTGGGAGACCCTCGCTATGGCTACACCTTC. Combining the CDR3 with reference TRBV29-1 and TRBJ1-2 gives the whole variable domain SAVISQKPSRDICQRGTSLTIQCQVDSQVTMMFWYRQQPGQSLTLIATANQGSEATYESGFVIDKFPISRPNLTFSTLTVSNMSPEDSSIYLCSGLGDPRYGYTFGSGTRLTVV.

This clonotype was seen at least ten times. The chain links TRBV7-2 to TRBJ2-5; TRBD2 matches 10 bases. CDR1 is SGHTA and CDR2 is FQGNSA in the germline V gene. The CDR3 has 16 residues. V shed 6 bases and J 0 bases; nucleotides not matched to a gene: 7. CDR3 loop: CASRQLAGPYQETQYF. In nucleotides, the CDR3 is TGTGCCAGCAGACAACTAGCGGGGCCGTACCAAGAGACCCAGTACTTC.

CDR3 in DNA: TGTGCCAGCAAAAAGACAGGGCGCTATGGCTACACCTTC. Translating gives CASKKTGRYGYTF. The chain carries TRBV7-9 and TRBJ1-2; 7 bases map to TRBD1. CDR1 is SEHNR and CDR2 is FQNEAQ in the germline V gene (reference sequence). Germline trimming cut 7 bases from V and 4 bases from J; bases unmatched to any gene: 6. This CDR3 region has 13 residues.

This clonotype was observed at least ten times. This rearrangement joins TRBV7-6 to TRBJ1-4; 10 positions agree with TRBD1. This CDR3 has 16 amino acids. Germline trimming cut 3 bases from V and 5 bases from J; bases unmatched to any gene: 6. CDR1 and CDR2 from the germline V gene are SGHVS and FNYEAQ. In DNA form, the CDR3 reads TGTGCCAGCAGCTTGACAGGGGGCCTCGAGAATGAAAAACTGTTTTTT. Protein: CASSLTGGLENEKLFF.

This clonotype was recorded a few times. The CDR3 sequence: CASSQDLNGPRYSYNEQFF. The CDR3 coding sequence is TGCGCCAGCAGCCAAGATCTCAACGGTCCGCGGTACTCCTACAATGAGCAGTTCTTC. The chain combines TRBV4-3 with TRBJ2-1; no definite D call. Germline V CDR1 and CDR2: LGHNA, YSLEER. This CDR3 is built from 19 residues. V gave up 0 bases and J gave up 0 bases, with 18 bases separating them.

This chain joins TRBV19 and TRBJ2-7; 12 bases line up with TRBD1. Germline V lookup: CDR1 LNHDA, CDR2 SQIVND (reference sequence). V shed 5 bases and J 6 bases; nucleotides not matched to a gene: 8. CDR3 length equals 15 residues. As DNA, the CDR3 is TGTGCCAGTAGTCCCGCCGGGACAGGGGGCCGCGAGCAGTACTTC. As protein: CASSPAGTGGREQYF.

There are a few counts of this clonotype. DNA of the CDR3: TGTGCCAGCACTCAAGAATGGACTAGCACCTACAATGAGCAGTTCTTC. Translation: CASTQEWTSTYNEQFF. The chain employs TRBV6-1 and TRBJ2-1; TRBD2 matches 8 bases. Trimming at V came to 7 bases and at J to 2 bases, leaving 10 bases not matched to a gene. This CDR3 region has 16 residues. Looked up from germline, CDR1 is MNHNS and CDR2 is SASEGT.

This clonotype was counted a single time. Being one base from a much bigger clone, this may be a read error. This chain uses TRBV2 with TRBJ2-1, with a tentative D call TRBD2 (6 bases). The V end was cut by 8 bases, the J end by 15 bases, with 11 bases between. CDR1 is SNHLY and CDR2 is FYNNEI in the germline V gene. The CDR3 extends over 9 amino acids. The CDR3 protein is CASGAGGFF. CDR3 nucleotide sequence: TGTGCCAGCGGGGCCGGGGGGTTCTTC.

V usage is TRBV4-2 and J usage is TRBJ1-1; unclear D gene. Deletions cut 4 bases from V and 6 bases from J, with 12 bases between. Germline CDR1 LGHNA, CDR2 YNFKEQ. The CDR3 has 13 amino acids. The CDR3 nucleotides read TGTGCCAGCAGCCGGATAGTTTGGGCTGAAGCTTTCTTT. The encoded protein is CASSRIVWAEAFF.